The 9 T cell receptor beta chains in this list originate from one sample, sequenced in a study of response to subunit inactivated influenza vaccine. TCRdb recomputed calls from the RT-PCR reads with MiXCR, one row per CDR3 protein. The sample contains around 530,000 distinct CDR3 sequences, approximately 16% of which appear only once. The material was CD4+ T cells sorted from PBMCs, obtained less than 30 months after vaccination. The receptors derive from a man aged 50-75 years who received an inactivated influenza vaccine.

This CDR3 is CSVEGEQGDADGYTF. CDR3 DNA sequence: TGCAGCGTTGAAGGGGAACAGGGGGATGCGGATGGCTACACCTTC. The chain couples TRBV29-1 to TRBJ1-2; 8 nucleotides line up with TRBD1. V was clipped by 1 base and J by 6 bases; unmatched bases: 10. The CDR3 sequence is 15 residues long. CDR1 and CDR2 (germline): SQVTM, ANQGSEA.

In its sample, this clonotype was seen a few times. The rearrangement links TRBV5-1 to TRBJ2-3, with 9 bases matching TRBD1. The germline gives CDR1 SGHRS, CDR2 YFSETQ. This CDR3 has 15 residues. V was clipped by 4 bases and J by 1 base; unmatched bases: 4. The CDR3 DNA reads as TGCGCCAGCAGCGAACAGGGGGCAGGCACAGATACGCAGTATTTT. It translates to CASSEQGAGTDTQYF.

The table lists this clonotype with a count of one. The J gene is TRBJ1-1, the V gene TRBV20-1; no reliable D call. V shed 3 bases and J shed 7 bases, with 9 bases lying between them. The CDR3 is 11 amino acids. CDR1 DFQATT and CDR2 SNEGSKA come from the germline V gene (reference sequence). The DNA for the CDR3 is TGCAGTGCTAGTCAGGCTCTTGAAGCTTTCTTT. Its translation: CSASQALEAFF.

This rearrangement joins TRBV10-3 to TRBJ2-5; 15 nucleotides align to TRBD2. The CDR3 spans 18 residues. The V gene's germline CDR1 is ENHRY and CDR2 SYGVKD. V lost 10 bases, J lost 5 bases, and 17 bases stayed unmatched. The CDR3 region has the DNA TGTGCCACTTCCGGGACTAGCGGGAGGAACTCTAGTGTTGAGACCCAGTACTTC. It codes for CATSGTSGRNSSVETQYF.

J is TRBJ2-3 and V is TRBV20-1; TRBD2 agrees at 8 bases. The length of the CDR3 is 13 residues. J gave up 1 base and V 3 bases, and 0 bases lay outside the gene matches. Germline CDR1 and CDR2: DFQATT and SNEGSKA (reference sequence). The CDR3 loop reads CSASSGGTDTQYF. The CDR3 nucleotides read TGCAGTGCTAGTAGCGGGGGCACAGATACGCAGTATTTT.

This clonotype was recorded a few times. V and J are TRBV3-1 and TRBJ1-5; D remains unclear. Germline V gives CDR1 LGHDT, CDR2 YNNKEL (reference sequence). The CDR3 sequence is 14 residues long. The V gene lost 1 base and the J gene lost 2 bases, with 6 bases spanning the gap. In DNA form, the CDR3 reads TGTGCCAGCAGCCAAGCCGTAGGCAATCAGCCCCAGCATTTT. Its protein product is CASSQAVGNQPQHF.

This clonotype occurred once. The chain carries TRBV10-2 and TRBJ2-1; weak D call: TRBD2 (6 bases). V shed 7 bases and J shed 5 bases, with 18 bases lying between them. Germline-derived CDR1 and CDR2 are WSHSY and SAAADI. The CDR3 sequence is 15 residues long. CDR3 DNA: TGCGCCAGCAAAGAGAGGAGGGGTTGGGACAATGAGCAGTTCTTC. This sequence encodes CASKERRGWDNEQFF.

This clonotype was seen more than once but under ten times. V and J are TRBV6-1 and TRBJ2-2; 7 nucleotides align to TRBD1. Germline CDR1 reads MNHNS; CDR2 reads SASEGT. This CDR3 comprises 15 residues. V lost 8 bases to trimming and J lost 0 bases; unmatched junction nucleotides: 6. The CDR3 DNA sequence: TGTGCCAGCGGTGTAGGACAGGCGAACACCGGGGAGCTGTTTTTT. Translation: CASGVGQANTGELFF.

The rearrangement links TRBV27 to TRBJ2-7, with D hard to call. The CDR3 spans 13 residues. Germline CDR1 reads MNHEY; CDR2 reads SMNVEV (reference sequence). With 5 bases removed from V and 7 bases from J, the gap between germline ends came to 15 bases. CDR3 in amino acids: CASSNTEPSEQYF. CDR3 nucleotide sequence: TGTGCCAGCAGTAACACGGAGCCCTCAGAGCAGTACTTC.